The entry that follows covers one T cell receptor (beta chain) sequence. Clones were read by immunoSEQ multiplex PCR, and TCRdb kept only the in-frame ones, dropping some. The sample consists of tens of thousands of clones, more than 90% of them appearing once. The data derive from a study of T cell responses to AZD1222 COVID-19 vaccine. The V gene's germline CDR1 is MGHDK and CDR2 SYGVNS. This CDR3 has 14 amino acids. V lost 2 bases to trimming and J lost 3 bases, with 10 bases between them. The rearrangement joins TRBV25-1 to TRBJ1-2, with D uncertain. The sample in question was peripheral blood, obtained on day 0 of AZD1222 vaccination. This TCR derives from an adult in good health. The CDR3 region is CASSEPPGYYGYTF. As DNA, the CDR3 is TGTGCCAGCAGTGAACCGCCGGGGTACTATGGCTACACCTTC.